The TCR beta chain under discussion was sequenced for a study of shared clonotypes between healthy human individuals. Assay: immunoSEQ multiplex PCR; the TCRdb copy retains only in-frame clones and omits some. The top ten clones hold about 1% of a sample with some 1.4 million clones, around 97% of them seen once. Those who donated, Caucasian adults without exception, all lived in Nashville, Tennessee. A split of CD4+ cells into CD45RA+ naive and CD45RA-negative memory subsets was performed. General study findings and limits: Larger richness was generally estimated for naive than memory subsets.

The CDR3 extends over 15 amino acids. Germline V gives CDR1 SGHTA, CDR2 FQGTGA. The V gene lost 7 bases and the J gene lost 6 bases, with 18 bases spanning the gap. A few counts support this clone. Its antigen is as yet unknown. This sequence originates from a man in his thirties or forties in good health. The gene calls are TRBV7-3 and TRBJ1-4, with D perhaps matching TRBD1 (6 bases). Sequencing was performed on naive CD4+ T cells sorted from blood. The subset was: CD45RA+ positively selected. The CDR3 bases are TGTGCCAGCATCCCTTTTAGGGGGAATCATGAAAAACTGTTTTTT. This encodes CASIPFRGNHEKLFF. The full variable domain, its missing parts supplied by reference TRBV7-3 and TRBJ1-4, is GAGVSQTPSNKVTEKGKYVELRCDPISGHTALYWYRQSLGQGPEFLIYFQGTGAADDSGLPNDRFFAVRPEGSVSTLKIQRTERGDSAVYLCASIPFRGNHEKLFFGSGTQLSVL.